This T cell receptor beta chain was profiled in a study of T cells in women clearing cervical HPV infection. As for the study in general: Controls were women whose single incident HPV16 infection cleared within 12 months without precancer or cancer. Blood came at first lesion visit for cases, post-clearance for controls.

V was pared by 3 bases and J by 1 base, with 10 bases between. Germline CDR1 is SGHVS and CDR2 is FNYEAQ. The CDR3 covers 14 residues. Sequencing was performed with immunoSEQ multiplex PCR; in TCRdb, only in-frame clones are kept and a portion is missing. Recorded for this sample: fewer than 30,000 clones. Study-wide results and caveats: Cases carried less TRBV6-7 than controls: roughly 0.12% versus 0.17%. Associations may precede or follow infection; HPV-specific or memory T cells were not isolated.

A remark on this clone: What it binds is not known. The CDR3 goes on 3 residues after the read ends, and that part is filled in from the germline J gene.

What was sequenced was blood buffy coat. The source of this sequence is a woman between 18 and 75 years old with a cervical HPV16 infection that either progressed to CIN3+ or cleared (not recorded which). The rearrangement uses TRBV7-6 and TRBJ2-7; possible D gene TRBD1, 6 bases. Incomplete CDR3 DNA: TGTGCCAGCAGCTTGACGACAGGATCCTACGAG. It encodes CASSLTTGSYE. The full CDR3 sequence reads CASSLTTGSYEQYF.